What follows are 32 T cell receptor beta chains derived from one specimen sequenced in a study of OX40 agonist ivuxolimab in advanced cancers. The protocol was immunoSEQ multiplex PCR, while the TCRdb copy is restricted to in-frame clones and leaves out a portion. The sample has about 72,000 clones, roughly four fifths seen once; the top ten hold 2.5%. Sequenced material: CD4+ or CD8+ T cells sorted from blood, taken in a trial of the OX40 agonist ivuxolimab. These receptors were collected from an adult with an advanced solid tumor such as melanoma, head and neck, liver or kidney cancer.

V is TRBV6-1 and J is TRBJ2-7, with D possibly TRBD1 on 6 matching bases. Trimming stripped 6 bases from V and 6 bases from J, with 15 bases between. The CDR3 contains 13 residues. Germline CDR1 is MNHNS and CDR2 is SASEGT. Here the CDR3 reads CASRGQKPAEQYF. DNA for the CDR3: TGTGCCAGCAGGGGACAAAAGCCCGCCGAGCAGTACTTC.

The J gene is TRBJ2-1, the V gene TRBV27, with TRBD2 matching over 12 bases. Trimming at V came to 5 bases and at J to 5 bases, leaving 16 bases not matched to a gene. The CDR3 contains 19 residues. Germline assignment: CDR1 MNHEY and CDR2 SMNVEV (reference sequence). The CDR3 coding sequence is TGTGCCAGCAGTCCGAACCCTGCTAGCGGGAGGGCCTCTGACAATGAGCAGTTCTTC. Its translation is CASSPNPASGRASDNEQFF.

This CDR3 is CASSSLRPTASTDTQYF. CDR3 sequence (DNA): TGTGCCAGCAGCTCTCTTCGGCCGACAGCTAGCACAGATACGCAGTATTTT. The chain recombines TRBV9 with TRBJ2-3; TRBD1 is a possible D gene (5 bases). V was pared by 4 bases and J by 0 bases, with 18 bases between. Germline V lookup: CDR1 SGDLS, CDR2 YYNGEE. The length of the CDR3 is 17 residues.

The V gene is TRBV6-5, the J gene TRBJ2-3; weak D call: TRBD2 (5 bases). The germline V and J ends were trimmed by 6 bases and 5 bases, with 15 bases remaining between them. The germline CDR1 and CDR2 sequences are MNHEY and SVGAGI. The CDR3 consists of 14 residues. In DNA, the CDR3 is TGTGCCAGCAGCCGCCGAGGGTATGAAGATACGCAGTATTTT. Translation gives CASSRRGYEDTQYF.

The rearrangement links TRBV4-3 to TRBJ1-1; TRBD1 aligns across 8 bases. The J segment lost 7 bases and the V segment lost 0 bases, leaving 4 bases of the junction unmatched. This CDR3 has 14 amino acids. CDR1 and CDR2 from the germline V gene are LGHNA and YSLEER. CDR3 DNA: TGCGCCAGCAGCCAAGAAACAGGGGGATTTGAAGCTTTCTTT. Protein: CASSQETGGFEAFF.

This clone was seen a handful of times. The gene calls are TRBV6-6 and TRBJ2-5, with D tentatively TRBD1 or TRBD2 (6 bases each). This CDR3 region has 16 residues. The ends were cut back, 5 bases at V and 5 bases at J, with 21 bases in the middle. Germline CDR1 and CDR2: MNHNY and SVGAGI (reference sequence). The DNA for the CDR3 is TGTGCCAGCAGTCGAAGAGGGGGGACAAGTAGGGAGACCCAGTACTTC. Translated, it gives CASSRRGGTSRETQYF.

The chain employs TRBV10-1 and TRBJ2-7, with D possibly matching TRBD2 (6 bases). The CDR3 is made up of 12 amino acids. V dropped 10 bases and J dropped 0 bases, with 10 bases sitting between them. Germline CDR1 reads WNHNN; CDR2 reads SYGVQD (reference sequence). The DNA for the CDR3 is TGCGCCACCCAGGACTACTCCTACGAGCAGTACTTC. This codes for CATQDYSYEQYF.

The chain uses TRBV11-2 and TRBJ2-3; 10 bases map to TRBD2. CDR1 and CDR2 (germline): SGHAT, FQNNGV. The CDR3 extends over 18 amino acids. Trimming cost V 2 bases and J 0 bases; bases outside gene matches: 8. Here the CDR3 reads CASSLSLLAGLSTDTQYF. Here the CDR3 DNA reads TGTGCCAGCAGCTTATCCCTACTAGCGGGGCTAAGCACAGATACGCAGTATTTT.

The chain links TRBV29-1 to TRBJ1-5, with D tentatively TRBD1 (5 bases). The V gene lost 7 bases and the J gene lost 6 bases, with 13 bases spanning the gap. This CDR3 is 12 amino acids long. Germline values: CDR1 SQVTM, CDR2 ANQGSEA. The CDR3 sequence: CSAAEGTQPQHF. The CDR3 nucleotides read TGCAGCGCGGCGGAGGGGACTCAGCCCCAGCATTTT.

In this sample, this clone turned up a few times. The gene calls are TRBV14 and TRBJ2-1; D is unclear. Germline assignment: CDR1 SGHDN and CDR2 FVKESK. Trimming took off 5 bases at V and 6 bases at J, with 11 bases between the two ends. The CDR3 runs 13 residues. This CDR3 is CASSWQLLNEQFF. For the CDR3, the DNA is TGTGCCAGCAGCTGGCAACTACTCAATGAGCAGTTCTTC.

The V and J genes are TRBV9 and TRBJ2-7; D remains ambiguous. This CDR3 has 14 residues. Trimming removed 0 bases at V and 6 bases at J, with 13 bases between. Germline CDR1 is SGDLS and CDR2 is YYNGEE. The CDR3: CASSVETGFGEQYF. CDR3 sequence (DNA): TGTGCCAGCAGCGTAGAAACTGGGTTCGGCGAGCAGTACTTC.

The chain combines TRBV11-2 with TRBJ2-5; tentative D call: TRBD1 (6 bases). The CDR3 has 14 amino acids. The V end was cut by 3 bases, the J end by 7 bases, with 15 bases between. Germline V gene lookup returns CDR1 SGHAT and CDR2 FQNNGV. The chain's CDR3 is CASSFLEGVRTQYF. CDR3 nucleotide sequence: TGTGCCAGCAGCTTCTTAGAGGGGGTCCGGACCCAGTACTTC.

This chain joins TRBV19 and TRBJ2-2, with 10 bases aligning to TRBD2. Germline CDR1 reads LNHDA; CDR2 reads SQIVND (reference sequence). V trimming: 6 bases; J trimming: 7 bases; junction bases outside the gene matches: 8. This CDR3 has 15 amino acids. CDR3 loop: CASRYLAGVNGELFF. CDR3 bases: TGTGCCAGTAGATACCTAGCGGGAGTTAACGGGGAGCTGTTTTTT.

This clone was detected once. The rearrangement uses TRBV18 and TRBJ1-3; 7 bases align to TRBD1. The CDR3 has 15 amino acids. Trimming removed 3 bases from V and 0 bases from J; junction bases left unmatched: 2. Per germline, CDR1 KGHSH and CDR2 LQKENI. The CDR3 spells CASSPTGDSGNTIYF. The CDR3 DNA is TGTGCCAGCTCACCCACAGGGGACTCTGGAAACACCATATATTTT.

V usage is TRBV6-6 and J usage is TRBJ2-1; 7 bases agree with TRBD1. Germline V lookup: CDR1 MNHNY, CDR2 SVGAGI (reference sequence). J gave up 9 bases and V 4 bases, and 12 bases lay outside the gene matches. The CDR3 contains 15 residues. The CDR3 nucleotides read TGTGCCAGCAGTTCCTCTCAGACAGGGATCAGTGAGCAGTTCTTC. Translating gives CASSSSQTGISEQFF.

As DNA, the CDR3 is TGTGCCAGCAACAGCCGACAGGGCATGTATCAGCCCCAGCATTTT. The encoded protein is CASNSRQGMYQPQHF. This rearrangement joins TRBV28 to TRBJ1-5, with TRBD1 matching 7 bases. The length of the CDR3 is 15 residues. Per the germline V gene, CDR1 is MDHEN and CDR2 is SYDVKM. V shed 7 bases, J shed 5 bases, and the junction held 11 bases outside the gene matches. Supplemented by reference TRBV28 and TRBJ1-5, the full variable domain reads DVKVTQSSRYLVKRTGEKVFLECVQDMDHENMFWYRQDPGLGLRLIYFSYDVKMKEKGDIPEGYSVSREKKERFSLILESASTNQTSMYLCASNSRQGMYQPQHFGDGTRLSIL.

The chain joins TRBV5-1 to TRBJ2-3, with D unresolved. Germline V gene sequence: CDR1 SGHRS, CDR2 YFSETQ. With 5 bases removed from V and 2 bases from J, the gap between germline ends came to 12 bases. The CDR3 consists of 14 residues. CDR3 sequence: CASSSSGATDTQYF. CDR3 DNA sequence: TGCGCCAGCAGTTCGTCAGGAGCCACAGATACGCAGTATTTT.

This CDR3 reads CATSREQGYNYGYTF. The CDR3 coding sequence is TGTGCCACCAGCAGAGAACAGGGCTATAACTATGGCTACACCTTC. The chain couples TRBV15 to TRBJ1-2, with D maybe TRBD1 (6 bases). From germline, CDR1 is LNHNV and CDR2 YYDKDF (reference sequence). V dropped 0 bases and J dropped 1 base, with 9 bases sitting between them. This CDR3 has 15 residues.

The rearrangement joins TRBV4-3 to TRBJ2-5; TRBD1 matches 8 bases. Germline CDR1 reads LGHNA; CDR2 reads YSLEER. The CDR3 has 15 residues. V lost 6 bases, J lost 2 bases, and 8 bases stayed unmatched. CDR3: CASSQSWDRQETQYF. The DNA for the CDR3 is TGCGCCAGCAGTCAAAGTTGGGACAGGCAAGAGACCCAGTACTTC.

The V gene is TRBV19, the J gene TRBJ1-1, with a weak D call TRBD1 (5 bases). V shed 3 bases and J shed 10 bases, with 21 bases lying between them. The CDR3 is made up of 15 amino acids. Looked up from germline, CDR1 is LNHDA and CDR2 is SQIVND (reference sequence). The CDR3 DNA reads as TGTGCCAGTAGTATTTCGGCAACCTCTGGGACGGGAGCTTTCTTT. Translated, it gives CASSISATSGTGAFF.

The chain combines TRBV25-1 with TRBJ1-1; TRBD1 aligns across 8 bases. Trimming took 11 bases from V and 0 from J; bases not matched to a gene: 11. The CDR3 is made up of 15 amino acids. Germline CDR1 is MGHDK and CDR2 is SYGVNS. CDR3 coding DNA: TGTGCCGCCCGACAGGGGCACGGGGTGAACACTGAAGCTTTCTTT. Its protein product is CAARQGHGVNTEAFF.

This clone occurred a few times. The gene calls are TRBV29-1 and TRBJ2-2, with 8 positions matching TRBD1. The CDR3 consists of 16 residues. After removal of 3 bases from V and 1 base from J, the junction contained 7 bases not matched to a gene. Germline V gene data show CDR1 as SQVTM and CDR2 as ANQGSEA. CDR3 nucleotides: TGCAGCGTTGATAATACCGGGACAGGGAACACCGGGGAGCTGTTTTTT. Amino acids: CSVDNTGTGNTGELFF.

The chain joins TRBV18 to TRBJ2-1, with D possibly matching TRBD2 (6 bases). V was cut by 4 bases and J by 6 bases, with 19 bases left in between. The CDR3 contains 16 residues. Germline CDR1 reads KGHSH; CDR2 reads LQKENI. CDR3 DNA sequence: TGTGCCAGCTCACAACGCCGGGAGCCGGGGCCCAATGAGCAGTTCTTC. It encodes CASSQRREPGPNEQFF.

The chain combines TRBV29-1 with TRBJ1-5, with D perhaps TRBD1 (6 bases). Trimming left V 5 bases short and J 6 bases short, with 20 bases between. CDR3 length: 15 amino acids. Germline CDR1 and CDR2: SQVTM and ANQGSEA. The CDR3 is CSVRAGGGPGQPQHF. CDR3 coding DNA: TGCAGCGTTCGTGCCGGGGGGGGCCCTGGTCAGCCCCAGCATTTT.

This clone was seen more than once but under ten times. This chain's CDR3 is CAWSVQSGISYEQYF. The DNA of the CDR3 is TGTGCCTGGAGTGTACAGAGCGGGATATCGTACGAGCAGTACTTC. The V gene is TRBV30, the J gene TRBJ2-7; 7 bases line up with TRBD2. This CDR3 comprises 15 residues. J was trimmed by 4 bases and V by 0 bases; bases with no gene match: 9. Germline CDR1 is GTSNPN and CDR2 is SVGIG (reference sequence).

V gene TRBV7-9 combines with J gene TRBJ1-1; D uncertain. In germline, CDR1 is SEHNR, CDR2 FQNEAQ (reference sequence). The length of the CDR3 is 14 residues. The ends were cut back, 2 bases at V and 3 bases at J, with 10 bases in the middle. The CDR3 is CASSLIQIDTEAFF. The CDR3 DNA sequence: TGTGCCAGCAGCTTAATACAGATTGACACTGAAGCTTTCTTT.

The genes are TRBV5-1 and TRBJ2-7; 8 nucleotides match TRBD1. Trimming took 0 bases from V and 3 from J; bases not matched to a gene: 2. The germline gives CDR1 SGHRS, CDR2 YFSETQ. The CDR3 has 14 residues. The CDR3 DNA reads as TGCGCCAGCAGCTTGGCCAGGGGGCGCTACGAGCAGTACTTC. It translates to CASSLARGRYEQYF.

This chain links TRBV30 with TRBJ2-2; D ambiguous. V was cut by 4 bases and J by 6 bases, with 12 bases left in between. The CDR3 runs 13 residues. Germline V gene sequence: CDR1 GTSNPN, CDR2 SVGIG (reference sequence). CDR3 sequence (DNA): TGTGCCTGGAAAACCTTTGGGGCCGGGGAGCTGTTTTTT. This gives the protein CAWKTFGAGELFF.

V usage is TRBV12-5 and J usage is TRBJ2-5, with D uncertain. This CDR3 is 11 amino acids long. From germline, CDR1 is LGHNT and CDR2 FRNRAP. Trimming took off 6 bases at V and 5 bases at J, with 7 bases between the two ends. CDR3 loop: CASGPHETQYF. For the CDR3, the DNA is TGTGCTAGTGGCCCGCATGAGACCCAGTACTTC.

The chain combines TRBV5-4 with TRBJ2-3; TRBD2 agrees at 11 bases. CDR1 SGHNT and CDR2 YYREEE come from the germline V gene (reference sequence). The ends lost 4 bases at V and 2 bases at J; junction bases unmatched: 6. The CDR3 covers 16 residues. The CDR3 region has the DNA TGTGCCAGCAGCCCGGGGACTAGCGGTAACACAGATACGCAGTATTTT. Protein: CASSPGTSGNTDTQYF.

The chain combines TRBV5-6 with TRBJ2-1; D possibly matches TRBD1 or TRBD2 (5 bases each). CDR3 length: 16 residues. Per the germline V gene, CDR1 is SGHDT and CDR2 is YYEEEE. Trimming removed 4 bases from V and 0 bases from J, with 14 bases in between. This chain's CDR3 is CASSPRDPFSYNEQFF. CDR3 coding DNA: TGTGCCAGCAGCCCCCGGGACCCTTTCTCCTACAATGAGCAGTTCTTC.

The chain recombines TRBV5-5 with TRBJ2-2, with 12 bases that match TRBD2. Germline values: CDR1 SGHKS, CDR2 YYEKEE (reference sequence). This CDR3 is built from 18 residues. J gave up 0 bases and V 0 bases, and 3 bases lay outside the gene matches. The CDR3 coding sequence is TGTGCCAGCAGCTTGGGACTAGCGGGAGTGACGAACACCGGGGAGCTGTTTTTT. Protein: CASSLGLAGVTNTGELFF.